This T cell receptor beta chain was obtained from a study of cytomegalovirus exposure and HLA in healthy donors. General study points: Based on reports, TCR beta sequences accurately predicted HLA-A and HLA-B alleles for most subjects. In a later analysis, at a false discovery rate of 0.05, 17,000 or so TCR beta sequences matched HLA alleles. TCR beta V segments were, for the most part, productive about 87% or about 30% of the time in an earlier analysis.

Despite likely unrecorded immune exposures, the donors were nominally healthy at the time of sampling. Primers included in the PCR were 60 Vbeta and 13 Jbeta primers. TCRdb's table, derived via immunoSEQ multiplex PCR, lists solely in-frame clones and lacks some. The repertoire holds 160,000 or so clones, with 80% to 85% as singletons. A word on this clone: The target antigen is unknown.

CDR1 is SEHNR and CDR2 is FQNEAQ in the germline V gene (reference sequence). Trimming took 2 bases from V and 6 from J; bases not matched to a gene: 11. This CDR3 has 16 amino acids. The chain links TRBV7-9 to TRBJ2-3, with 7 bases that match TRBD1. Specimen: PBMCs. The TCR was taken from a man between 45 and 60 years old in good health and CMV-seropositive. CDR3 in DNA: TGTGCCAGCAGCTTAACCCGACAGGGTGGCTCGGATACGCAGTATTTT. It yields the protein CASSLTRQGGSDTQYF.